The clone carrying this TCR beta chain was recorded at least ten times. Its target is not known. The sample comes from a study of metastatic and nonmetastatic thyroid tumors. Study results and limitations: Versus benign nodules, malignant thyroid tumors reportedly had significantly higher TCR beta diversity, in blood and tumor.

TCRdb redid the clone calls on the PCR reads using MiXCR. The sample includes roughly 24,000 clones, roughly 21% of them seen just once. Germline CDR1 is MNHNS and CDR2 is SASEGT. CDR3 length: 13 residues. V was clipped by 5 bases and J by 4 bases, with 11 bases between them. No patient received treatment before thyroid surgery. Material for sequencing was blood. This sequence was found in a male donor with papillary thyroid cancer or a benign thyroid nodule (not recorded which). Some clones in this sample may be carry-over from other donors' samples. The chain carries TRBV6-1 and TRBJ1-1; no definite D call. The CDR3 sequence: CASSLGRITEAFF. The CDR3 nucleotides are TGTGCCAGCAGTTTAGGGAGGATCACTGAAGCTTTCTTT.